This TCR beta chain appears in the sequencing data of a study of human T cells and chemical hapten exposure. Overall study context: On the upper back, patch tests were applied with 0.01% DPC and read at 6 days.

By its share, this clonotype is medium-sized. The time point: patch test 1, 2 weeks after DPC sensitization. Stated treatment: therapeutic diphenylcyclopropenone sensitization with weekly scalp DPC. Extraction yielded total RNA from whole blood (unfractionated). Germline V gene sequence: CDR1 SGDLS, CDR2 YYNGEE. The CDR3 sequence is 17 residues long. V was clipped by 7 bases and J by 7 bases; unmatched bases: 18. One entry per CDR3 protein, called by TCRdb with MiXCR from the RACE reads. The table has some 49,000 distinct CDR3 sequences, approximately 9.1% seen once. The rearrangement links TRBV9 to TRBJ2-4, with 9 positions matching TRBD2. This clonotype originated in a woman between 45 and 65 years old with alopecia areata. Some clones in this sample may be carry-over from other donors' samples. Here the sequenced sample was whole blood, taken in connection with sensitization to the hapten diphenylcyclopropenone (DPC). The CDR3 nucleotides read TGTGCCAGCGGGGTGGCTAGCGGGACGAAAGCGGGGAACATTCAGTACTTC. Amino acids: CASGVASGTKAGNIQYF.